One sample yielded the 25 T cell receptor beta chains listed below, sequenced in a study of T cells in Graves' hyperthyroidism and ophthalmopathy. RNA transcripts gave rise to amplified TCR beta CDR3 regions. HTBI primers were employed in a first-round RT-PCR of the TCR CDR3. Each CDR3 protein gets one entry after TCRdb re-called the multiplex PCR reads with MiXCR. The table shows 640,000 or so distinct CDR3 sequences, with 14% occurring only once. Input material: blood. Receptors were obtained from a woman between 18 and 30 years old with Graves' ophthalmopathy.

This clonotype was found a few times. In nucleotides, the CDR3 is TGTGCCAGCAGTTACGGAGCTTTGGTTGAGCAGTTCTTC. Translating gives CASSYGALVEQFF. The chain uses TRBV6-2 or TRBV6-3 and TRBJ2-1; D gene unclear. V was trimmed by 2 bases and J by 9 bases, leaving 11 bases between them. The CDR3 length is 13 residues. Per the germline V gene, CDR1 is MNHEY and CDR2 is SVGEGT.

This clonotype was counted a few times. The CDR3 DNA reads TGTGCCAGCACGGAGAATATTTGGAATGAGCAGTTCTTC. It is translated as CASTENIWNEQFF. J is TRBJ2-1 and V is TRBV7-9; D not certain. Germline-derived CDR1 and CDR2 are SEHNR and FQNEAQ (reference sequence). V shed 7 bases and J shed 7 bases, with 14 bases lying between them. This CDR3 contains 13 residues.

This clonotype was recorded many times. The chain has TRBV11-2 and TRBJ2-1; D might be TRBD2 (7 bases). This CDR3 region has 16 residues. Germline CDR1 SGHAT, CDR2 FQNNGV. V was clipped by 1 base and J by 4 bases, with 14 bases between them. The CDR3 coding sequence is TGTGCCAGCAGCTTAGGGCGGGGGCCGGATTACAATGAGCAGTTCTTC. It is translated as CASSLGRGPDYNEQFF. The full variable domain, rest sourced from reference TRBV11-2 and TRBJ2-1, is EAGVAQSPRYKIIEKRQSVAFWCNPISGHATLYWYQQILGQGPKLLIQFQNNGVVDDSQLPKDRFSAERLKGVDSTLKIQPAKLEDSAVYLCASSLGRGPDYNEQFFGPGTRLTVL.

This chain connects TRBV24-1 to TRBJ2-1; 7 bases agree with TRBD1. CDR3 size: 13 residues. Germline CDR1 is KGHDR and CDR2 is SFDVKD. Losses at the gene ends were 3 bases for V and 10 bases for J; bases not matched to a gene: 5. CDR3 amino acids: CATSDKGAGEQFF. The CDR3 DNA reads TGTGCCACCAGTGATAAGGGGGCAGGGGAGCAGTTCTTC.

This clonotype was picked up many times. The DNA for the CDR3 is TGTGCCAGCATTCGCGAGCGGGAGATTGTAACCTACAATGAGCAGTTCTTC. It specifies CASIREREIVTYNEQFF. The rearrangement uses TRBV7-9 and TRBJ2-1, with 8 bases matching TRBD2. Germline lookup yields CDR1 SEHNR and CDR2 FQNEAQ (reference sequence). The CDR3 is made up of 17 amino acids. J lost 2 bases, V lost 7 bases, and 13 bases had no gene match.

V gene TRBV2 combines with J gene TRBJ2-2; 10 bases agree with TRBD1. The CDR3 runs 15 residues. In germline, CDR1 is SNHLY, CDR2 FYNNEI. V lost 6 bases and J lost 7; bases outside the gene matches: 8. The CDR3, as DNA: TGTGCCAGCAGAGCTGACAGGGGGCGGGGCGGGGAGCTGTTTTTT. Encoded protein: CASRADRGRGGELFF.

Many counts were recorded for this clonotype. This chain uses TRBV7-9 with TRBJ2-3; D assignment may be TRBD1 or TRBD2 (5 bases each). The V gene's germline CDR1 is SEHNR and CDR2 FQNEAQ (reference sequence). This CDR3 comprises 14 residues. V gave up 5 bases and J gave up 7 bases, with 16 bases separating them. This CDR3 is CASSPGTLTNTQYF. The CDR3 nucleotides are TGTGCCAGCAGCCCTGGGACCCTAACTAATACGCAGTATTTT. Supplemented by reference TRBV7-9 and TRBJ2-3, the full variable domain reads DTGVSQNPRHKITKRGQNVTFRCDPISEHNRLYWYRQTLGQGPEFLTYFQNEAQLEKSRLLSDRFSAERPKGSFSTLEIQRTEQGDSAMYLCASSPGTLTNTQYFGPGTRLTVL.

Ten or more counts support this clonotype. The V gene is TRBV5-1, the J gene TRBJ2-7; 7 bases map to TRBD1. Looked up from germline, CDR1 is SGHRS and CDR2 is YFSETQ. V gave up 4 bases and J gave up 5 bases; unmatched junction bases: 12. This CDR3 region has 15 residues. CDR3 protein: CASSLSVQGDNEQYF. CDR3 nucleotide sequence: TGCGCCAGCAGCCTCTCCGTCCAGGGGGACAACGAGCAGTACTTC.

At least ten counts were recorded for this clonotype. The chain couples TRBV7-8 to TRBJ1-1; tentative D call: TRBD1 (5 bases). Germline V CDR1 and CDR2: SGHVS, FQNEAQ. The V and J ends lost 5 bases and 4 bases respectively, with 23 bases between them. The CDR3 is made up of 17 amino acids. DNA of the CDR3: TGTGCCAGCAGCCAGGGTAAGGGGATCCATGGGACCACTGAAGCTTTCTTT. Encoded protein: CASSQGKGIHGTTEAFF. Drawing the rest from reference TRBV7-8 and TRBJ1-1, the complete variable domain is GAGVSQSPRYKVAKRGQDVALRCDPISGHVSLFWYQQALGQGPEFLTYFQNEAQLDKSGLPSDRFFAERPEGSVSTLKIQRTQQEDSAVYLCASSQGKGIHGTTEAFFGQGTRLTVV.

The chain has TRBV20-1 and TRBJ2-4; D is unclear. Trimming shortened V by 2 bases and J by 0 bases, and 8 bases separated the two germline ends. The CDR3 runs to 14 residues. From germline, CDR1 is DFQATT and CDR2 SNEGSKA (reference sequence). The CDR3 DNA sequence: TGCAGTGCTAGAAGTCATAGAGCCAAAAACATTCAGTACTTC. Translating it yields CSARSHRAKNIQYF.

The chain recombines TRBV14 with TRBJ2-1; 7 nucleotides match TRBD1. V dropped 2 bases and J dropped 10; count of bases not matched to a gene: 5. Germline V gene sequence: CDR1 SGHDN, CDR2 FVKESK. The CDR3 has 13 residues. Here the CDR3 reads CASSQLGQPEQFF. CDR3 nucleotides: TGTGCCAGCAGCCAACTGGGACAGCCCGAGCAGTTCTTC. Full variable domain (rest looked up from reference TRBV14 and TRBJ2-1): EAGVTQFPSHSVIEKGQTVTLRCDPISGHDNLYWYRRVMGKEIKFLLHFVKESKQDESGMPNNRFLAERTGGTYSTLKVQPAELEDSGVYFCASSQLGQPEQFFGPGTRLTVL.

The V call is TRBV19, the J call TRBJ2-7; D gene unclear. The CDR3 runs to 14 residues. CDR1 and CDR2 from the germline V gene are LNHDA and SQIVND (reference sequence). V lost 3 bases to trimming and J lost 6 bases, with 15 bases between them. This chain's CDR3 is CASSIFGTPREQYF. CDR3 DNA: TGTGCCAGTAGTATTTTTGGTACCCCACGCGAGCAGTACTTC.

This clonotype was seen ten or more times. V gene TRBV7-2 combines with J gene TRBJ2-1; no definite D call. Germline values: CDR1 SGHTA, CDR2 FQGNSA. The CDR3 totals 13 residues. Trimming removed 5 bases at V and 6 bases at J, with 11 bases between. As DNA, the CDR3 is TGTGCCAGCAGCCGATATACCCCCAATGAGCAGTTCTTC. Its protein is CASSRYTPNEQFF.

This clonotype was counted a few times. The genes are TRBV6-2 or TRBV6-3 and TRBJ1-5, with a possible D match to TRBD1 (6 bases). Germline V CDR1 and CDR2: MNHEY, SVGEGT. V was trimmed by 10 bases and J by 0 bases, leaving 19 bases between them. This CDR3 has 16 residues. The CDR3 nucleotides are TGTGCCACCGGGGGGCGCGTGACCTATAGCAATCAGCCCCAGCATTTT. Translating gives CATGGRVTYSNQPQHF.

In this sample, this clonotype turned up many times. This chain joins TRBV29-1 and TRBJ1-2; 9 nucleotides match TRBD1. The CDR3 covers 12 residues. The junction had 3 bases not matched to a gene; V was cut back by 5 bases and J by 5 bases. From germline, CDR1 is SQVTM and CDR2 ANQGSEA. The CDR3 region is CSVSGQGYGYTF. The CDR3 DNA is TGCAGCGTTTCGGGACAGGGATATGGCTACACCTTC.

This clonotype was detected a few times. V and J are TRBV27 and TRBJ2-7, with D possibly matching TRBD2 (5 bases). This CDR3 has 15 amino acids. V was cut by 6 bases and J by 5 bases, with 20 bases left in between. In germline, CDR1 is MNHEY, CDR2 SMNVEV (reference sequence). Written as DNA, the CDR3 is TGTGCCAGCAGGCCGAACATTTACGGGATACACGAGCAGTACTTC. It codes for CASRPNIYGIHEQYF.

Here the CDR3 reads CAWKAGGSLSSYEQYF. DNA of the CDR3: TGTGCCTGGAAAGCGGGAGGGTCTTTGAGCTCCTACGAGCAGTACTTC. The rearrangement uses TRBV30 and TRBJ2-7, with 10 bases matching TRBD2. Looked up from germline, CDR1 is GTSNPN and CDR2 is SVGIG (reference sequence). The CDR3 is 16 residues long. V lost 4 bases and J lost 0; bases outside the gene matches: 9.

Ten or more counts support this clonotype. V is TRBV7-9 and J is TRBJ2-3, with 9 bases aligning to TRBD1. Germline values: CDR1 SEHNR, CDR2 FQNEAQ (reference sequence). V shed 4 bases and J 2 bases; nucleotides not matched to a gene: 4. The CDR3 is 15 residues long. For the CDR3, the DNA is TGTGCCAGCAGCTCGGGACAGGGAATCACAGATACGCAGTATTTT. Translated, it gives CASSSGQGITDTQYF.

Concerning this clonotype: A read error may explain this, as a much larger clone is one base away. The V call is TRBV6-5, the J call TRBJ1-5; the D gene is possibly TRBD1 (5 bases). The CDR3 covers 15 residues. The germline CDR1 and CDR2 sequences are MNHEY and SVGAGI. Trimming left V 3 bases short and J 1 base short, with 10 bases between. The CDR3 coding sequence is TGTGCCAGCAGTTATCCTCGGGGGAGCAATCAGCCCCAGCATTTT. Encoded protein: CASSYPRGSNQPQHF.

This clonotype was found a few times. The chain recombines TRBV4-1 with TRBJ2-5, with D perhaps TRBD1 (5 bases). Germline CDR1 is MGHRA and CDR2 is YSYEKL. Trimming left V 1 base short and J 2 bases short, with 14 bases between. This CDR3 has 16 amino acids. CDR3 in DNA: TGCGCCAGCAGCCAAGGGGGCCGACCAGGGCAAGAGACCCAGTACTTC. Translation: CASSQGGRPGQETQYF.

This clonotype was observed at least ten times. V is TRBV12-3 or TRBV12-4 and J is TRBJ2-1; no reliable D call. This CDR3 is 14 amino acids long. V was shortened by 1 base and J by 5 bases, with 9 bases between the two germline ends. The CDR3 DNA reads TGTGCCAGCAGTTTAGGCCCCGAGGACAATGAGCAGTTCTTC. Translated, it gives CASSLGPEDNEQFF.

CDR3 bases: TGTGCCAGCGGTAGGGCCCCCCAAGAGACCCAGTACTTC. Translation: CASGRAPQETQYF. V usage is TRBV5-5 and J usage is TRBJ2-5, with unresolved D. The CDR3 consists of 13 residues. Germline V gives CDR1 SGHKS, CDR2 YYEKEE (reference sequence). The V end was cut by 7 bases, the J end by 1 base, with 11 bases between.

This clonotype was detected ten times or more. V gene TRBV18 combines with J gene TRBJ1-2; no definite D call. Per germline, CDR1 KGHSH and CDR2 LQKENI. This CDR3 is built from 15 residues. V lost 3 bases, J lost 3 bases, and 14 bases lay in between. DNA for the CDR3: TGTGCCAGCTCACCCCAGCATGGCGAGGACTATGGCTACACCTTC. Amino acid sequence: CASSPQHGEDYGYTF.

V usage is TRBV6-2 or TRBV6-3 and J usage is TRBJ2-5, with D uncertain. Germline values: CDR1 MNHEY, CDR2 SVGEGT. V was cut by 6 bases and J by 2 bases, with 13 bases left in between. CDR3 size: 14 residues. This CDR3 reads CASRPWGSQETQYF. CDR3 in DNA: TGTGCCAGCAGACCGTGGGGTTCACAAGAGACCCAGTACTTC.

Comments on this clonotype: This may arise from a read error, as a much more abundant clone is one base away. The chain joins TRBV12-3 or TRBV12-4 to TRBJ1-1; the match to TRBD1 covers 8 bases. This CDR3 has 14 residues. J was trimmed by 8 bases and V by 8 bases; bases with no gene match: 13. The CDR3 loop reads CASYQREAGGEAFF. The CDR3 coding sequence is TGTGCCAGCTACCAGAGGGAAGCAGGGGGCGAAGCTTTCTTT.